This entry describes one T cell receptor (beta chain). No antigen is known for it. No quality values exist for individual bases; no much larger clone is one base distant. The sample comes from a study of blood T cell repertoires in COVID-19 (TCRdb year 2020). About the study as a whole: The collaborator samples originated in the United States, Italy and Spain and spanned the acute and convalescent phases of COVID-19. A de-identified subject ID, COVID-19 status, age in years and sex were almost always included in the sample metadata. The prospective study material was composed of cDNA or gDNA derived from T cells, B-cell-depleted T cells, or PBMCs. Subjects who had been exposed to COVID-19, were actively infected with it, or had recovered from it provided the deeply sampled blood TCRbeta repertoires that made up the dataset. The repertoires were released in a freely available public database meant as a resource for research on the immune response to SARS-CoV-2. Where available, HLA class I and class II types were obtained from metadata supplied by the sample provider rather than from assay-based typing. Samples came from the ongoing ImmuneRACE study (first 160 participants) plus 1,254 subjects from 6 global collaborators.

General conclusions and limits of the study: Clinical and demographic metadata were provided uncurated, with the amount varying by source and participant.

Another Seattle source contributed samples from volunteer blood donors who had recovered from COVID-19. Whole blood was collected in K2EDTA tubes by collaborating institutions according to the institutions' own protocols. Collaborator samples were shipped for TCRbeta analysis as frozen whole blood, isolated PBMCs, or DNA extracted from either sample type. V ends up 5 bases short and J 5 bases short, with an unmatched junction base count of 6. Measured from the cysteine to the phenylalanine, the CDR3 is 15 residues long. The DNA shown is the 45-base CDR3, in frame from base 1. Looking up the germline V gene yields CDR1 MDHEN and CDR2 SYDVKM. The immunoSEQ Assay, a bias-controlled multiplex PCR, was used to amplify TCRbeta CDR3 regions from genomic DNA. Processing in the source paper ran as follows. The number of nucleated cells in each sample was estimated from the amplification of reference gene primers within the assay. To quantify the absolute abundance of each unique TCRbeta CDR3 rearrangement, sequence reads were collapsed and filtered. For each sample, productive Simpson clonality was calculated as the square root of Simpson's diversity index across productive rearrangements. The table was pulled from immuneACCESS by TCRdb, which kept in-frame rearrangements only. Such tables lose some clones; where checked, under half of the loss comes from unresolved V genes, and the rest has no known cause. V and J calls plus clone size are reproduced from that table; the DNA served to infer D and trimming. The sample table holds about 250,000 clones, of which approximately 91% were seen once. The ten largest clones represent approximately 0.94% of the sample.

The TCR was taken from a woman aged 40 to 50 who had recovered from COVID-19. Sequencing used peripheral blood. The V and J segments used are TRBV28 and TRBJ2-5, and 12 junction bases match TRBD2. The CDR3 region has the sequence CASSRTGTSGETQYF. Here is the DNA: TGTGCCAGCAGTAGGACCGGGACTAGCGGGGAGACCCAGTACTTC.